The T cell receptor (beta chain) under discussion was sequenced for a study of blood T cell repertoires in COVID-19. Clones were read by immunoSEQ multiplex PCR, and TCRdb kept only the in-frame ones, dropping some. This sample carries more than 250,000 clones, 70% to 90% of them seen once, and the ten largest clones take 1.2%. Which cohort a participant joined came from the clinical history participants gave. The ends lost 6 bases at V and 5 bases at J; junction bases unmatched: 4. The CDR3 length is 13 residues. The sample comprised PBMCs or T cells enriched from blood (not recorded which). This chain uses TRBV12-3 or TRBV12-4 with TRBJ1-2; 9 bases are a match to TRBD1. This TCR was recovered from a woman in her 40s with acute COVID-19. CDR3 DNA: TGTGCCAGCAGGTCACAGGGGGCGTATGGCTACACCTTC. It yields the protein CASRSQGAYGYTF.